One T cell receptor (beta chain) is described in this entry. This clonotype was detected many times. Its antigen remains unidentified. Within one base of it there is no much larger clone, and no base qualities were kept. The germline V gene encodes CDR1 SEHNR and CDR2 FQNEAQ (reference sequence). V trim: 0 bases; J trim: 8 bases; unmatched bases: 7. CDR3 length: 17 amino acids, cysteine to phenylalanine. The read is trimmed to its CDR3 DNA, 51 bases read in frame from base 1. The time point label of this sample denotes: patch test 1, 2 weeks after DPC sensitization. Reading the label with the study, this specimen's treatment or condition is: therapeutic diphenylcyclopropenone sensitization with weekly scalp DPC. At every patch-test visit, the blood draw took place before the patch test was put on. To be eligible, patients had to be aged 18 to 70, diagnosed with alopecia and judged suitable for DPC therapy, while pregnant patients were excluded. Unfractionated whole blood was collected in Tempus Blood RNA tubes, and total RNA was extracted from that blood.

This sample is part of a study of human T cells and chemical hapten exposure (dated by TCRdb to about 2021). For the wider study: For sensitization, 2% DPC in acetone was applied to a 2 cm by 2 cm area of upper inner arm skin. About 30 alopecia patients provided blood for TCR sequencing at one to four time points (pre-sensitization, 2, 6 and 24 weeks). The patient cohort, mostly female, included alopecia areata with under or over 50% scalp involvement, alopecia totalis and alopecia universalis. In alopecia patients, the study followed how the peripheral blood TCR repertoire changed in vivo over primary and secondary sensitization to diphenylcyclopropenone (DPC), a hapten. Libraries were combined into a pool for sequencing, and differences in TCR yield between samples came mainly from small differences in library volumes within the pool. Blood was sampled from patients pre-sensitization (week 0) and at 2, 6 and about 24 weeks after DPC sensitization. Patients additionally received weekly therapeutic DPC doses to the scalp throughout the approximately 25-week study period. Patch tests used Finn chambers with 0.01% DPC on the upper back, scored after 6 days by International Contact Dermatitis Research Group standards. Results the study describes overall, beyond this receptor: All patients had alopecia, a presumed autoimmune disease, so their immune response might differ from that of healthy individuals. Significantly more large CDR3 similarity clusters were formed by expanded TCRs than by pre-sensitization or healthy control sets, consistent with antigen-driven responses. The number of PT1 expanded TCRs positively correlated with patch test score, significant at thresholds 8, 16 and 32 but not 4. DPC sensitization did not change how many TCRs were above 1 in 1000 frequency, and no evidence was found of alterations in global repertoire structure. Repeated subsampling changed both the strength of the expansion versus patch-test correlation and the threshold at which the correlation became significant.

To prepare the library, RACE was applied. Reads for this sample came from a NextSeq 500. During library preparation, unique molecular identifiers were attached to individual cDNA molecules so that TCRs could be counted quantitatively and reproducibly. For every blood RNA sample, sequencing covered both the TCR alpha and TCR beta chains. In the source study's methods: A median of about 87,000 TCRs per sample was observed, with a range of roughly 20,000 to 700,000. V, J and CDR3 annotation of the TCR reads was carried out using the Decombinator software suite. For PS versus PT1 abundance plots, all samples were subsampled to the same number of TCRs (28,000). TCRs were defined as expanded if absent before sensitization and observed at least eight times at the 2-week time point. TCRdb reprocessed the public reads (quality trimming at Q25 with fastp, clone calling with MiXCR) and kept in-frame beta chains. Under each unique CDR3 protein, matching rows form one entry showing the most common genes and DNA. The authors' filters were not applied to this entry. The table for this sample lists approximately 80,000 distinct CDR3 sequences; around 10% of them were counted only once. Roughly 4.2% of the sample lies in the top ten.

The sequence is built from TRBV7-9 and TRBJ1-6, with 10 central nucleotides matching TRBD1. The sequences come from whole blood, collected in connection with sensitization to the hapten diphenylcyclopropenone (DPC). This sequence originates from a woman aged 45-65 years with alopecia areata. Some clones in this sample may be carry-over from other donors' samples. The DNA sequence follows: TGTGCCAGCAGCTTAGCGCGGCGGACAGGGGGGGATTCACCCCTCCACTTT. It codes for CASSLARRTGGDSPLHF.